This T cell receptor beta chain was recovered during a study of T cell repertoires in cytomegalovirus infection. Study context: Public TCR beta signatures marked donors with CMV infection and the matching HLA. Study findings and constraints: In two of eight donors, the top clonotype was HLA-C-restricted CMV-specific.

A remark on this clonotype: Its target is unknown.

TCRdb re-called the reads with MiXCR, one entry per CDR3 protein. The sample shows about 530,000 distinct CDR3 sequences, more than 25% of them seen only once. Specimen: PBMCs. This receptor was identified in a human donor in good health (CMV status not recorded). Some clones in this sample may be carry-over from other donors' samples.

CDR3 in amino acids: CASSPPGGDTQYF. The CDR3, as DNA: TGTGCCAGCAGCCCCCCGGGAGGGGATACGCAGTATTTT. This chain uses TRBV11-3 with TRBJ2-3; TRBD2 agrees at 8 bases. The germline gives CDR1 SGHNT, CDR2 YENEEA. CDR3 length equals 13 residues. After removal of 5 bases from V and 6 bases from J, the junction contained 4 bases not matched to a gene.